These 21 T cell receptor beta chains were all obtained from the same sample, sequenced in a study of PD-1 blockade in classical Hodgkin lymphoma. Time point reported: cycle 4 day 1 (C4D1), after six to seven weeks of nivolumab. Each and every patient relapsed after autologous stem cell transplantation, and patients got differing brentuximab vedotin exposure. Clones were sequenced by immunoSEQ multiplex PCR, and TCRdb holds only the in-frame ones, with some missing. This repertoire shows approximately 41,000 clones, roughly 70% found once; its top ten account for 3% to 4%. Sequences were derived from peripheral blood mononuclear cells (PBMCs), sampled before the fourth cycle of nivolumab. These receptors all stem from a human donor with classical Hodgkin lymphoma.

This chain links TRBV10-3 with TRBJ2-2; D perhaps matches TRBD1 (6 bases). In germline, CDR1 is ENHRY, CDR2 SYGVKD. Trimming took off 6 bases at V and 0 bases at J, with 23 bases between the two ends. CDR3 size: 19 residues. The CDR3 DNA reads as TGTGCCATCAGGCCCCGGGCAGGGGCCCTCCAAGCGAACACCGGGGAGCTGTTTTTT. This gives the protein CAIRPRAGALQANTGELFF.

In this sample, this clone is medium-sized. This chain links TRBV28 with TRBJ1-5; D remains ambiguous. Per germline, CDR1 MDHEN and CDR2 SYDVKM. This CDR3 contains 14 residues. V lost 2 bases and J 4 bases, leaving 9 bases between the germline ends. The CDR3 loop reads CASSLTLRNQPQHF. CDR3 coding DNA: TGTGCCAGCAGTTTAACCCTGAGAAATCAGCCCCAGCATTTT.

CDR3: CAWAAGDYGYTF. The CDR3 DNA reads as TGTGCCTGGGCGGCGGGGGATTATGGCTACACCTTC. The chain uses TRBV30 and TRBJ1-2; TRBD1 is a possible D gene (5 bases). The CDR3 length is 12 residues. The V end was cut by 5 bases, the J end by 5 bases, with 12 bases between. Germline values: CDR1 GTSNPN, CDR2 SVGIG (reference sequence). The full variable domain, with the rest looked up from reference TRBV30 and TRBJ1-2, is SQTIHQWPATLVQPVGSPLSLECTVEGTSNPNLYWYRQAAGRGLQLLFYSVGIGQISSEVPQNLSASRPQDRQFILSSKKLLLSDSGFYLCAWAAGDYGYTFGSGTRLTVV.

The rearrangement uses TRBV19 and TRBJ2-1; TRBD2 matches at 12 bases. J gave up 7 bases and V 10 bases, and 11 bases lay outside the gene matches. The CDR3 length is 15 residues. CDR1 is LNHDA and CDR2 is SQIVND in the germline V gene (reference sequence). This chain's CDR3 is CATVTSGRFWNEQFF. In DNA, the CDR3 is TGTGCCACCGTAACTAGCGGGAGGTTTTGGAATGAGCAGTTCTTC.

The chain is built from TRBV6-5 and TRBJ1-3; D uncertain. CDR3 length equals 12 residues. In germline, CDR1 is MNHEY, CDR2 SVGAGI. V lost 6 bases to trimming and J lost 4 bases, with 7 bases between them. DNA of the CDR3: TGTGCCAGCAGGGACCCAGGAAACACCATATATTTT. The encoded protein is CASRDPGNTIYF.

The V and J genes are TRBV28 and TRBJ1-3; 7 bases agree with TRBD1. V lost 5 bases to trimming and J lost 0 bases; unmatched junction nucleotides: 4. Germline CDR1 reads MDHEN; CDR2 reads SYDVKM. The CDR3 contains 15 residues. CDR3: CASSGTVYSGNTIYF. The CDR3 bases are TGTGCCAGCAGTGGGACAGTCTACTCTGGAAACACCATATATTTT.

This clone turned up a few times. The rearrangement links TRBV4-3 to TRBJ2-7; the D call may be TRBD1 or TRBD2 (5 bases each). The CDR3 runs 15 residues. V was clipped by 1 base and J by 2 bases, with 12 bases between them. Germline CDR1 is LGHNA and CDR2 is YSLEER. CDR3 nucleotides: TGCGCCAGCAGCCAAGGTTACGGGGCAACCTACGAGCAGTACTTC. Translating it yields CASSQGYGATYEQYF.

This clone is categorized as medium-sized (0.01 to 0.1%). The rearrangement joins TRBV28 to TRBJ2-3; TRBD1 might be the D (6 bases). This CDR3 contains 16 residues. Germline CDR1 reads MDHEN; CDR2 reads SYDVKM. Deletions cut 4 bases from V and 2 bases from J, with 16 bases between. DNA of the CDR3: TGTGCCAGCAGTTCACACCGGGACACCCACACAGATACGCAGTATTTT. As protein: CASSSHRDTHTDTQYF.

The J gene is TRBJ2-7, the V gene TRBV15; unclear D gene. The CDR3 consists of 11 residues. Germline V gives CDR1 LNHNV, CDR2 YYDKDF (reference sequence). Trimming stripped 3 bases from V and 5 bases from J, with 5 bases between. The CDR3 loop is CATSSPDEQYF. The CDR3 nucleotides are TGTGCCACCAGCAGTCCCGACGAGCAGTACTTC.

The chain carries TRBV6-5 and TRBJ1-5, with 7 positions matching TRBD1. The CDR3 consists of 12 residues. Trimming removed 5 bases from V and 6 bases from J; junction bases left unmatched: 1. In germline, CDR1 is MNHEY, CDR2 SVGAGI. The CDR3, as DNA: TGTGCCAGCAGTACAGGGGTTCAGCCCCAGCATTTT. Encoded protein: CASSTGVQPQHF.

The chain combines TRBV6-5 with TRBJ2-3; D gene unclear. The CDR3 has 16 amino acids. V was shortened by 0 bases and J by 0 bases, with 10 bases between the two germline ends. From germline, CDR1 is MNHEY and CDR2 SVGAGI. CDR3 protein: CASSYSNTASTDTQYF. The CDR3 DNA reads TGTGCCAGCAGTTACTCGAATACAGCTAGCACAGATACGCAGTATTTT.

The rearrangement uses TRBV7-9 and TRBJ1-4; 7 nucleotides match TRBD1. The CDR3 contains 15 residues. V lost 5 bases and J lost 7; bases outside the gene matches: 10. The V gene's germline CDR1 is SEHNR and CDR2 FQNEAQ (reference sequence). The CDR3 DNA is TGTGCCAGCAGCGTCGGTAGGGGGCCGGTTGAAAAACTGTTTTTT. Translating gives CASSVGRGPVEKLFF.

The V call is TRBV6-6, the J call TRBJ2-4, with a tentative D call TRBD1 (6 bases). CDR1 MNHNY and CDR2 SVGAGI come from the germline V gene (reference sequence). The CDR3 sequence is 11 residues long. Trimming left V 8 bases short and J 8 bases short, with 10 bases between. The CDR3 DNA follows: TGTGCCAGCCAGGGGTTTGACATTCAGTACTTC. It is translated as CASQGFDIQYF.

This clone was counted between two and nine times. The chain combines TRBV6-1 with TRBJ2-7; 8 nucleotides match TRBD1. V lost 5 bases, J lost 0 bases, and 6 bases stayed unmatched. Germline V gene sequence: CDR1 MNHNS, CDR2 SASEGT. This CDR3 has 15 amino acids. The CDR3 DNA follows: TGTGCCAGCAGTTCGGTGACAGGGGACTCCTACGAGCAGTACTTC. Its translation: CASSSVTGDSYEQYF.

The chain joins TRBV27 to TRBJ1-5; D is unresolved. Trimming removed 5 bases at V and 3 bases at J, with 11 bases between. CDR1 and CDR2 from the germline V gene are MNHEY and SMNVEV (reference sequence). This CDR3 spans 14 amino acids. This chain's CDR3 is CASSAGLFNQPQHF. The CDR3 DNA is TGTGCCAGCAGTGCCGGACTGTTCAATCAGCCCCAGCATTTT.

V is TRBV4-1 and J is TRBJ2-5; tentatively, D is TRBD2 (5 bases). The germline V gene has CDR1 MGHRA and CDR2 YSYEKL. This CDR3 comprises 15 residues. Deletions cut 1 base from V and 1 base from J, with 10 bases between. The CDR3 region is CASSQGHGGQETQYF. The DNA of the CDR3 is TGCGCCAGCAGCCAAGGGCATGGAGGCCAAGAGACCCAGTACTTC.

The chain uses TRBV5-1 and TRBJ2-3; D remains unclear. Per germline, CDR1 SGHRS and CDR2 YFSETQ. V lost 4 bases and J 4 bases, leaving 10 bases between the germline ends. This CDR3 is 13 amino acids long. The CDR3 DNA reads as TGCGCCAGCAGCCATAGTGGGGCAGATACGCAGTATTTT. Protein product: CASSHSGADTQYF.

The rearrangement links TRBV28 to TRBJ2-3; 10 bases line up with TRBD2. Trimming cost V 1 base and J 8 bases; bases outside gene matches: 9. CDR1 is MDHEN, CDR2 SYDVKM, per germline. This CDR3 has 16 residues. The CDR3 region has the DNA TGTGCCAGCAGTTTATTAGCGGGGGGAAGAAGGGGTACGCAGTATTTT. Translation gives CASSLLAGGRRGTQYF.

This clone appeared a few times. The CDR3 region is CASSPGGSYNEQFF. In nucleotides, the CDR3 is TGTGCCAGCAGCCCGGGGGGGTCCTACAATGAGCAGTTCTTC. The V call is TRBV4-2, the J call TRBJ2-1; 8 nucleotides agree with TRBD2. After removal of 4 bases from V and 1 base from J, the junction contained 0 bases not matched to a gene. CDR3 size: 14 residues. Germline-derived CDR1 and CDR2 are LGHNA and YNFKEQ.

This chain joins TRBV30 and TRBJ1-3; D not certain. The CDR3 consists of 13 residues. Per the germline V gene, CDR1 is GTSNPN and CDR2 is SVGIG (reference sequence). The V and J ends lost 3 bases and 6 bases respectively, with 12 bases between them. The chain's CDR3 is CAWSRGTKNTIYF. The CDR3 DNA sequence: TGTGCCTGGAGCCGGGGAACGAAAAACACCATATATTTT.

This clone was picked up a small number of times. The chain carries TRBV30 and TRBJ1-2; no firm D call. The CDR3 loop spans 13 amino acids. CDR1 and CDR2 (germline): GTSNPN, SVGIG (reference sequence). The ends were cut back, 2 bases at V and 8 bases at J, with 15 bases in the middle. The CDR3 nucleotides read TGTGCCTGGAGTCATCGCCTGGCGGGGGGCTACACCTTC. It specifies CAWSHRLAGGYTF.